The next 6 T cell receptor beta chains were all read from a single sample in a study of beta chain features in type 1 diabetes. Study outcomes and limitations: Moderate but significant shortening of TCRB CDR3s was recorded in all four CD4+ subsets from Type 1 diabetes patients.

The antigens for these receptors are not known. Reverse transcription of all isolated RNA meant that expressed TCRB transcripts were sequenced. Measured with immunoSEQ multiplex PCR; TCRdb has only the in-frame clones, and not every one. The profile covers some 640,000 clones, with 11% to 15% appearing a single time and just under 0.04% taken by the ten largest. The sequenced material came from naive CD4+ T cells from blood. Receptor source: a man between 18 and 35 years old with type 1 diabetes.

This clone occurred a few times. The rearrangement links TRBV4-1 to TRBJ1-4, with D perhaps matching TRBD1 (5 bases). The CDR3 runs to 14 residues. Germline loops: CDR1 MGHRA, CDR2 YSYEKL. V lost 0 bases and J lost 8, with 10 bases in between. CDR3 sequence: CASSQEWGEEKLFF. CDR3 coding DNA: TGCGCCAGCAGCCAAGAATGGGGGGAGGAAAAACTGTTTTTT.

There are a few counts of this clone. The rearrangement joins TRBV7-9 to TRBJ2-5; D is perhaps TRBD1 or TRBD2 (6 bases each). The V gene lost 5 bases and the J gene lost 3 bases, with 10 bases spanning the gap. The CDR3 is 13 residues long. Germline CDR1 is SEHNR and CDR2 is FQNEAQ (reference sequence). CDR3 protein: CASSPRGEETQYF. The CDR3 DNA reads TGTGCCAGCAGCCCAAGGGGGGAAGAGACCCAGTACTTC.

The V gene is TRBV12-5, the J gene TRBJ1-5, with a weak D call TRBD1 (6 bases). Per the germline V gene, CDR1 is LGHNT and CDR2 is FRNRAP. V was cut by 2 bases and J by 1 base, with 12 bases left in between. This CDR3 comprises 16 residues. CDR3 protein: CASGLNRDTSNQPQHF. CDR3 sequence (DNA): TGTGCTAGTGGTTTGAACAGGGATACGAGCAATCAGCCCCAGCATTTT.

The J gene is TRBJ2-1, the V gene TRBV7-9; maybe TRBD2 (6 bases). Germline-derived CDR1 and CDR2 are SEHNR and FQNEAQ (reference sequence). The CDR3 contains 13 residues. V was clipped by 5 bases and J by 5 bases, with 10 bases between them. The CDR3 loop reads CASSRGLDNEQFF. CDR3 nucleotide sequence: TGTGCCAGCAGCCGGGGACTTGACAATGAGCAGTTCTTC. Combining the CDR3 with reference TRBV7-9 and TRBJ2-1 gives the whole variable domain DTGVSQNPRHKITKRGQNVTFRCDPISEHNRLYWYRQTLGQGPEFLTYFQNEAQLEKSRLLSDRFSAERPKGSFSTLEIQRTEQGDSAMYLCASSRGLDNEQFFGPGTRLTVL.

This clone was seen only a few times. The chain couples TRBV18 to TRBJ1-1; D is perhaps TRBD1 (6 bases). Germline V gene lookup returns CDR1 KGHSH and CDR2 LQKENI. V was clipped by 3 bases and J by 5 bases, with 13 bases between them. CDR3 length: 14 amino acids. CDR3 nucleotides: TGTGCCAGCTCACCCGGGGGCGACGGGACTGAAGCTTTCTTT. Residues: CASSPGGDGTEAFF. Drawing the rest from reference TRBV18 and TRBJ1-1, the complete variable domain is NAGVMQNPRHLVRRRGQEARLRCSPMKGHSHVYWYRQLPEEGLKFMVYLQKENIIDESGMPKERFSAEFPKEGPSILRIQQVVRGDSAAYFCASSPGGDGTEAFFGQGTRLTVV.

The chain uses TRBV7-2 and TRBJ2-1, with D perhaps TRBD1 or TRBD2 (6 bases each). This CDR3 comprises 12 residues. Between the trimmed V and J ends, which lost 1 base and 15 bases, there was a span of 13 bases. CDR1 is SGHTA, CDR2 FQGNSA, per germline. The CDR3 here is CASSLDRGPGFF. CDR3 in DNA: TGTGCCAGCAGCTTAGATCGGGGGCCCGGGTTCTTC.